This TCR beta chain was sequenced during a study of T-cell reconstitution after alpha-beta-depleted transplantation in children. Study results and limitations: T-cell counts and diversity at one year post-transplant came mainly from newly produced T cells. After transplant, high TCRbeta diversity at day 60 in some patients arose from surviving recipient T cells and thymic progenitors. Several hundred expanded graft clones reportedly gave rise to the alpha-beta T cells present about two months after transplant.

As concerns this clonotype: Its antigen is unknown.

The germline CDR1 and CDR2 sequences are GTSNPN and SVGIG (reference sequence). The ends were cut back, 2 bases at V and 5 bases at J, with 19 bases in the middle. CDR3 size: 16 residues. Unique molecular identifiers were used in preparing the TCRbeta library. TCRdb reprocessed the PCR reads with MiXCR, giving one entry per CDR3 protein. The table records about 98,000 distinct CDR3 sequences, roughly a quarter of them present only once. The receptor was derived from a boy aged 2 to 9 with acute lymphoblastic leukemia, due to receive a stem cell transplant. Sequences were derived from PBMCs, sampled before TCRalphabeta/CD19-depleted stem cell transplant. This chain links TRBV30 with TRBJ2-1; D is perhaps TRBD1 or TRBD2 (6 bases each). The CDR3 nucleotides read TGTGCCTGGAGTCTGGTTCCCGGGGGCCGGGACAATGAGCAGTTCTTC. This codes for CAWSLVPGGRDNEQFF.